This is a list of T cell receptor beta chains from one sample in a study of blood T cell repertoires in COVID-19. Sequencing used immunoSEQ multiplex PCR; TCRdb keeps in-frame clones, though not all of them. This table has just under 30,000 clones, around 85% appearing once. The sequenced material came from peripheral blood. The source is a human donor with active COVID-19. The donor label of this sample is uncertain. Both conserved end residues are part of each CDR3. A D gene is named only where the DNA matches it firmly. The size entry is marked missing in some rows and otherwise reads once, few, many or a size class.

clone size,J gene,V gene,D gene,CDR3 length,CDR3 protein,CDR3 DNA
NA,TRBJ2-5,TRBV20-1,NA,11,CSLATQETQYF,TGCAGTCTAGCGACCCAAGAGACCCAGTACTTC
NA,TRBJ2-3,TRBV24-1,TRBD2,16,CATSDPSGSKGDTQYF,TGTGCCACCAGTGATCCTAGCGGGAGCAAAGGGGATACGCAGTATTTT
NA,TRBJ1-2,TRBV6-1,NA,15,CASSESPGTVYGYTF,TGTGCCAGCAGTGAAAGTCCCGGGACTGTGTATGGCTACACCTTC
NA,TRBJ2-2,TRBV11-3,TRBD2,16,CASSLDGLAGTGELFF,TGTGCCAGCAGCTTAGATGGACTAGCGGGGACCGGGGAGCTGTTTTTT
NA,TRBJ2-7,TRBV5-4,NA,17,CASSLDNVRTTSYEQYF,TGTGCCAGCAGCTTGGATAACGTCAGAACTACCTCCTACGAGCAGTACTTC
NA,TRBJ2-7,TRBV28,TRBD2,14,CASTAGLVVYEQYF,TGTGCCAGCACTGCTGGACTAGTTGTCTACGAGCAGTACTTC
NA,TRBJ2-3,TRBV6-2/TRBV6-3,NA,11,CASSSIDTQYF,TGTGCCAGCAGCTCTATCGATACGCAGTATTTT
NA,TRBJ2-3,TRBV24-1,TRBD2,18,CATSDPTGLAGSADTQYF,TGTGCCACCAGTGACCCAACGGGACTAGCAGGGTCGGCAGATACGCAGTATTTT
NA,TRBJ2-2,TRBV30,TRBD2,16,CAWRTSGGALTGELFF,TGTGCCTGGAGGACTAGCGGGGGGGCCCTTACCGGGGAGCTGTTTTTT
NA,TRBJ2-5,TRBV18,NA,12,CASSQNQETQYF,TGTGCCAGCTCCCAAAACCAAGAGACCCAGTACTTC
NA,TRBJ2-5,TRBV14,TRBD1,19,CASSQALGTGGILGETQYF,TGTGCCAGCAGCCAGGCCCTCGGGACAGGAGGTATTTTGGGAGAGACCCAGTACTTC
NA,TRBJ2-5,TRBV6-6,TRBD1,14,CASRGTGGDETQYF,TGTGCCAGCAGGGGGACAGGGGGCGATGAGACCCAGTACTTC
once,TRBJ2-5,TRBV5-4,TRBD2,16,CASSLFSGSLIETQYF,TGTGCCAGCAGCTTGTTCAGCGGGAGCTTAATTGAGACCCAGTACTTC
NA,TRBJ2-3,TRBV27,NA,16,CASSRDFSGSADTQYF,TGTGCCAGCAGTCGGGACTTCTCGGGATCTGCAGATACGCAGTATTTT
once,TRBJ2-5,TRBV27,NA,13,CASSFLARGPQYF,TGTGCCAGCAGTTTCCTCGCCCGTGGGCCCCAGTACTTC
NA,TRBJ2-2,TRBV5-1,NA,14,CASSPGQSTGELFF,TGCGCCAGCAGCCCCGGACAGAGCACCGGGGAGCTGTTTTTT
NA,TRBJ2-7,TRBV5-1,NA,14,CASSLERGYYEQYF,TGCGCCAGCAGCTTGGAAAGGGGTTATTACGAGCAGTACTTC
NA,TRBJ2-7,TRBV15,NA,12,CATSRDWAEQYF,TGTGCCACCAGCAGAGACTGGGCAGAGCAGTACTTC
NA,TRBJ1-2,TRBV13,TRBD1,15,CASSLLGQGFYGYTF,TGTGCCAGCAGCCTACTAGGACAGGGTTTCTATGGCTACACCTTC
NA,TRBJ2-1,TRBV15,TRBD2,17,CATSGVSGRTVYNEQFF,TGTGCCACCAGCGGGGTGAGCGGGAGAACCGTCTACAATGAGCAGTTCTTC
NA,TRBJ2-7,TRBV3-1/TRBV3-2,TRBD1,14,CASSVGTGTYEQYF,TGTGCCAGCAGCGTCGGGACAGGGACGTACGAGCAGTACTTC
NA,TRBJ1-2,TRBV2,NA,14,CASQSWGGADGYTF,TGTGCCAGTCAAAGTTGGGGGGGCGCAGACGGCTACACCTTC
once,TRBJ2-5,TRBV3-1/TRBV3-2,TRBD2,15,CASSQGGTTQETQYF,TGTGCCAGCAGCCAAGGTGGGACTACTCAAGAGACCCAGTACTTC
NA,TRBJ2-7,TRBV4-2,TRBD2,16,CASSPRSGGLSYEQYF,TGTGCCAGCAGCCCCCGGAGCGGGGGCTTGTCCTACGAGCAGTACTTC
once,TRBJ1-3,TRBV7-6,NA,17,CASSLVRGGSSGNTIYF,TGTGCCAGCAGCTTAGTCCGGGGGGGCAGCTCTGGAAACACCATATATTTT
NA,TRBJ2-7,TRBV4-1,TRBD2,16,CASSQQPGTNTYEQYF,TGCGCCAGCAGCCAACAACCCGGGACTAACACCTACGAGCAGTACTTC
NA,TRBJ2-5,TRBV3-1/TRBV3-2,NA,13,CASSRTAQETQYF,TGTGCCAGCAGCCGGACAGCCCAAGAGACCCAGTACTTC
NA,TRBJ1-1,TRBV6-2/TRBV6-3,NA,14,CASSTVGGRTEAFF,TGTGCCAGCAGTACGGTAGGCGGGCGGACTGAAGCTTTCTTT
NA,TRBJ1-2,TRBV7-2,NA,14,CASRGQIAGYGYTF,TGTGCCAGCAGGGGCCAAATCGCAGGCTATGGCTACACCTTC
NA,TRBJ2-3,TRBV9,TRBD2,17,CASSQSGLAGGTDTQYF,TGTGCCAGCAGCCAGTCGGGACTAGCGGGAGGCACAGATACGCAGTATTTT
few,TRBJ2-3,TRBV27,TRBD2,15,CASSLYAGVTDTQYF,TGTGCCAGCAGTTTATATGCGGGGGTCACAGATACGCAGTATTTT
NA,TRBJ2-5,TRBV6-8,NA,14,CASSYLQVEGTQYF,TGTGCCAGCAGTTACTTACAGGTTGAAGGGACCCAGTACTTC
NA,TRBJ1-2,TRBV7-9,TRBD1,13,CASSSQDRNGYTF,TGTGCCAGCAGTTCCCAGGACAGGAACGGCTACACCTTC
NA,TRBJ2-5,TRBV9,TRBD2,18,CASSSRQYQREVQETQYF,TGTGCCAGCAGCTCGAGGCAGTATCAGCGGGAGGTCCAAGAGACCCAGTACTTC
NA,TRBJ2-7,TRBV18,NA,13,CASSPPVSREQYF,TGTGCCAGCTCACCACCGGTGTCGCGGGAGCAGTACTTC
once,TRBJ2-7,TRBV28,TRBD2,17,CASSSILYGRASYEQYF,TGTGCCAGCAGTTCCATCCTTTACGGGAGGGCTTCCTACGAGCAGTACTTC
NA,TRBJ2-1,TRBV7-3,TRBD2,15,CASSSRLASYNEQFF,TGTGCCAGCAGCTCCCGACTAGCCTCCTACAATGAGCAGTTCTTC
NA,TRBJ1-2,TRBV12-3/TRBV12-4,NA,13,CASSFGQTYGYTF,TGTGCCAGCAGTTTTGGACAGACCTATGGCTACACCTTC
NA,TRBJ2-2,TRBV4-3,NA,16,CASSQESAANTGELFF,TGCGCCAGCAGCCAAGAGTCGGCGGCGAACACCGGGGAGCTGTTTTTT
NA,TRBJ2-1,TRBV15,TRBD2,15,CATSRNLAGAHEQFF,TGTGCCACCAGCAGGAACCTAGCGGGAGCCCATGAGCAGTTCTTC
NA,TRBJ2-6,TRBV3-1/TRBV3-2,NA,14,CASSQAGGANVLTF,TGTGCCAGCAGCCAAGCGGGGGGGGCCAACGTCCTGACTTTC
NA,TRBJ2-1,TRBV7-9,TRBD1,14,CASSLGTGMDEQFF,TGTGCCAGCAGCTTAGGGACAGGGATGGATGAGCAGTTCTTC
NA,TRBJ2-2,TRBV5-1,TRBD1,17,CASSPTPGQGNTGELFF,TGCGCCAGCAGCCCAACGCCGGGACAGGGGAACACCGGGGAGCTGTTTTTT
NA,TRBJ1-1,TRBV5-1,NA,12,CASSQDSTEAFF,TGCGCCAGCAGCCAGGACAGCACTGAAGCTTTCTTT
NA,TRBJ1-2,TRBV11-2,TRBD1,16,CASSPTRGQENYGYTF,TGTGCCAGCAGCCCGACTCGGGGACAGGAAAACTATGGCTACACCTTC
NA,TRBJ2-1,TRBV18,TRBD1,14,CASSPPAGGNEQFF,TGTGCCAGCTCACCGCCGGCAGGGGGCAATGAGCAGTTCTTC
NA,TRBJ2-3,TRBV5-4,NA,15,CASSLANSHPDTQYF,TGTGCCAGCAGCTTGGCCAACAGTCATCCAGATACGCAGTATTTT
once,TRBJ1-6,TRBV2,NA,13,CASSEASRRSSHF,TGTGCCAGCAGTGAAGCCTCGCGACGGTCTAGTCATTTT